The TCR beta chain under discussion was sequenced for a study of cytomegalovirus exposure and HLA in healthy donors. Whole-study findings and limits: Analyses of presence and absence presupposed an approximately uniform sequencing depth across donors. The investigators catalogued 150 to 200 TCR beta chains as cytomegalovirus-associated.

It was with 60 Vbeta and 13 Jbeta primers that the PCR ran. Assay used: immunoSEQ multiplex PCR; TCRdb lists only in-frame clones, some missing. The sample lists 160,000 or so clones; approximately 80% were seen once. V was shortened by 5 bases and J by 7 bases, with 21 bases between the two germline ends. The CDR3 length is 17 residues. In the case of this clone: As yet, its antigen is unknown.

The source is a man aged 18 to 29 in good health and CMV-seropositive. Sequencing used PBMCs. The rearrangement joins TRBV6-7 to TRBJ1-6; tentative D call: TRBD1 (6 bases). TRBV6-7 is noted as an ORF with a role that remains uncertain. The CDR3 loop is CASSPYRAALGNSPLHF. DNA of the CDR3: TGTGCCAGCAGTCCCTACAGGGCTGCCTTAGGGAATTCACCCCTCCACTTT.